Listed here is a single TCR beta chain. Some clones are missing from TCRdb's copy, which holds only in-frame ones; the method was immunoSEQ multiplex PCR. This table holds nearly 60,000 clones, around 90% found once. The data originate from a study of T cells in tuberculosis. Study-wide context: CD1B tetramers identified T cells specific for mycobacterial lipid GMM.

Sorting used thawed, overnight-rested PBMC stained with anti-CD3, a viability dye and GMM-loaded CD1B tetramer. CD1B tetramers were loaded with Rhodococcus equi-derived C32 glucose monomycolate. Approximately 91,000 tetramer-negative cells were sorted from each donor. The V gene end was trimmed by 5 bases and the J gene end by 5 bases; junction bases not matched to a gene: 7. Germline V gene sequence: CDR1 SGHTA, CDR2 FQGNSA. The CDR3 length is 14 residues. This TCR was recovered from an adult woman with latent tuberculosis. J is TRBJ2-7 and V is TRBV7-2; 9 bases are shared with TRBD2. Sequencing was carried out using CD1b-GMM tetramer-negative cells sorted from PBMCs. The CDR3 region has the DNA TGTGCCAGCAGCCCGGGGGTAGCGGGGGACGAGCAGTACTTC. Its protein product is CASSPGVAGDEQYF. Variable domain in full (rest from reference TRBV7-2 and TRBJ2-7): GAGVSQSPSNKVTEKGKDVELRCDPISGHTALYWYRQSLGQGLEFLIYFQGNSAPDKSGLPSDRFSAERTGGSVSTLTIQRTQQEDSAVYLCASSPGVAGDEQYFGPGTRLTVT.